These T cell receptor beta chains were read from a single sample in a study of radiotherapy plus CTLA-4 blockade in lung cancer. The table came from immunoSEQ multiplex PCR; TCRdb's copy has only in-frame clones and leaves some out. The sample includes over 15,000 clones, around 86% of them seen just once. The material sequenced was peripheral blood, taken from a patient treated with radiotherapy plus ipilimumab. Receptors were obtained from a human donor with non-small cell lung cancer whose response to radiotherapy plus ipilimumab could not be evaluated. Both conserved end residues are part of each CDR3. The D gene is left open where the match is weak. Clone size is not always given. Where it is, it says once, few, many or a class for expanded clones.

j_call clone_size d_call v_call cdr3_aa cdr3_nt
TRBJ2-3 . . TRBV13 CASSLGGGLDTQYF TGTGCCAGCAGCTTAGGCGGGGGGCTTGATACGCAGTATTTT
TRBJ1-5 . . TRBV18 CASSPLGASNQPQHF TGTGCCAGCTCACCGCTGGGGGCCTCCAATCAGCCCCAGCATTTT
TRBJ2-5 . TRBD2 TRBV28 CASSSTSGRDANQETQYF TGTGCCAGCAGTTCCACTAGCGGGAGGGACGCTAACCAAGAGACCCAGTACTTC
TRBJ2-3 . TRBD1 TRBV28 CASSFPSPQTGERDTQYF TGTGCCAGCAGTTTCCCGAGCCCCCAGACAGGGGAGAGGGATACGCAGTATTTT
TRBJ2-5 . . TRBV18 CASSEARTQYF TGTGCCAGCTCAGAGGCGAGAACCCAGTACTTC
TRBJ1-5 . . TRBV15 CATGLDSNQPQHF TGTGCCACGGGACTGGATAGCAATCAGCCCCAGCATTTT
TRBJ1-5 . . TRBV12-2 CASRSPPRGNQPQHF TGTGCAAGCCGCTCCCCCCCCCGGGGCAATCAGCCCCAGCATTTT
TRBJ1-2 . TRBD1 TRBV18 CASSPGDRGGYTF TGTGCCAGCTCACCGGGGGACAGAGGGGGCTACACCTTC
TRBJ1-1 . TRBD1 TRBV11-2 CASSIPRQGPTEAFF TGTGCCAGCAGCATACCTCGACAGGGACCGACTGAAGCTTTCTTT
TRBJ2-3 . . TRBV15 CATSRDLYTQYF TGTGCCACCAGCAGAGATCTCTATACGCAGTATTTT
TRBJ2-3 few TRBD1 TRBV7-2 CASSRTGVVTDTQYF TGTGCCAGCAGCCGGACAGGGGTTGTCACAGATACGCAGTATTTT
TRBJ2-7 . . TRBV15 CATASSRNSYEQYF TGTGCCACAGCGAGCAGTCGCAACTCCTACGAGCAGTACTTC
TRBJ1-2 . . TRBV28 CASMGGTNYGYTF TGTGCCAGCATGGGGGGAACTAACTATGGCTACACCTTC
TRBJ1-2 . . TRBV7-9 CASSPQGTGPLANGYTF TGTGCCAGCAGCCCCCAGGGGACCGGGCCGCTAGCCAACGGCTACACCTTC
TRBJ2-7 . TRBD1 TRBV6-5 CASSYATGTGGGEQYF TGTGCCAGCAGTTACGCAACCGGGACAGGGGGAGGCGAGCAGTACTTC
TRBJ1-4 . . TRBV7-7 CASSLDRGEKLFF TGTGCTAGCAGCTTAGATCGAGGTGAAAAACTGTTTTTT
TRBJ1-5 . . TRBV28 CASSEFSQPQHF TGTGCCAGCAGTGAGTTTAGTCAGCCCCAGCATTTT
TRBJ2-3 . . TRBV7-9 CASSWANTDTQYF TGTGCCAGCAGCTGGGCCAACACAGATACGCAGTATTTT
TRBJ2-5 . TRBD1 TRBV7-8 CASSVLPGTVGETQYF TGTGCCAGCAGCGTCCTCCCCGGGACAGTTGGCGAGACCCAGTACTTC
TRBJ2-1 once TRBD2 TRBV27 CASSLFGGGGDEQFF TGTGCCAGCAGTTTATTTGGGGGTGGGGGGGATGAGCAGTTCTTC
TRBJ2-1 . TRBD2 TRBV5-1 CATNAGGAYGEQFF TGCGCCACCAACGCCGGGGGGGCTTATGGTGAGCAGTTCTTC
TRBJ2-4 . TRBD2 TRBV5-4 CASSLTGGGNIQYF TGTGCCAGCAGCTTGACGGGAGGAGGGAACATTCAGTACTTC
TRBJ2-7 . . TRBV19 CASSPQGYEQYF TGTGCCAGTAGTCCACAGGGCTACGAGCAGTACTTC
TRBJ2-3 . . TRBV11-3 CASSLDVNTQYF TGTGCCAGCAGCTTAGATGTTAATACGCAGTATTTT
TRBJ2-2 . . TRBV15 CATSREAGSSGELFF TGTGCCACCAGCAGAGAGGCTGGTAGCTCCGGGGAGCTGTTTTTT
TRBJ2-1 . TRBD2 TRBV10-3 CAISIAGPRVDEQFF TGTGCCATCAGTATAGCGGGCCCGAGGGTCGATGAGCAGTTCTTC
TRBJ1-1 . . TRBV29-1 CSVATAIAWTEAFF TGCAGCGTTGCGACCGCTATAGCGTGGACTGAAGCTTTCTTT
TRBJ1-1 . . TRBV21-1 CASSAQVDKNTEAFF TGTGCCAGCAGCGCGCAAGTAGATAAGAACACTGAAGCTTTCTTT
TRBJ1-6 once . TRBV18 CASSPSMRDSPLHF TGTGCCAGCTCACCATCGATGAGGGATTCACCCCTCCACTTT
TRBJ1-5 . . TRBV7-2 CASSLTVNQPQHF TGCGCCAGCAGCTTAACAGTAAATCAGCCCCAGCATTTT
TRBJ1-2 . . TRBV29-1 CSVEGTESNYGYTF TGCAGCGTTGAAGGGACAGAATCTAACTATGGCTACACCTTC
TRBJ1-1 . . TRBV4-1 CASSLGLSAEAFF TGCGCCAGCAGCCTGGGACTGTCGGCTGAAGCTTTCTTT
TRBJ2-7 . TRBD2 TRBV11-2 CASTSGTSGSYEQYF TGTGCCAGCACCTCCGGGACTAGCGGCTCCTACGAGCAGTACTTC
TRBJ2-3 few . TRBV29-1 CSGTRSSTDTQYF TGCAGCGGGACAAGATCTAGCACAGATACGCAGTATTTT
TRBJ2-5 . TRBD2 TRBV10-1 CASSSGGPTRAQYF TGCGCCAGCAGTAGCGGGGGGCCCACCAGGGCCCAGTACTTC
TRBJ1-6 . TRBD1 TRBV5-1 CASSLEGQGASPLHF TGCGCCAGCAGCTTGGAGGGACAGGGGGCTTCACCCCTCCACTTT
TRBJ2-7 . TRBD1 TRBV2 CASSAGGEQYF TGTGCCAGCAGTGCAGGGGGCGAGCAGTACTTC
TRBJ1-5 . TRBD1 TRBV29-1 CSVVTGGQPQHF TGCAGCGTTGTAACAGGGGGCCAGCCCCAGCATTTT
TRBJ2-5 . . TRBV15 CATSRGRVGETQYF TGTGCCACCAGCAGAGGTCGGGTCGGGGAGACCCAGTACTTC
TRBJ2-1 . . TRBV19 CASSIGQVGEQFF TGTGCCAGTAGTATAGGACAGGTCGGTGAGCAGTTCTTC